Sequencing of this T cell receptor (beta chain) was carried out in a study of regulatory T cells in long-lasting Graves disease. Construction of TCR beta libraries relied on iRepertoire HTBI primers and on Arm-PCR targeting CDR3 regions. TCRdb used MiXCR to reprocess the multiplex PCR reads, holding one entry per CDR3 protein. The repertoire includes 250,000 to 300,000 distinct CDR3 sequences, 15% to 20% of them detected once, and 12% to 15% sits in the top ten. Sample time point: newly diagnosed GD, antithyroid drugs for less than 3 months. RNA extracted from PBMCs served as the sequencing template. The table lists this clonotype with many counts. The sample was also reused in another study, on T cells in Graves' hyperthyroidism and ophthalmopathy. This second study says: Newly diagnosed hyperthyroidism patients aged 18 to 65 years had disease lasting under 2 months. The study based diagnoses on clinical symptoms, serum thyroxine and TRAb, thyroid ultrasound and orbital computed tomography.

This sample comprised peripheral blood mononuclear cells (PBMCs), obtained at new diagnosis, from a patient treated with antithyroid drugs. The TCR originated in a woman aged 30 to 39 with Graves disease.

In DNA, the CDR3 is TGTGCCAGCAGGGACAGAGGGGATAGGGATGAGCAGTTCTTC. Translating it yields CASRDRGDRDEQFF. The gene calls are TRBV7-9 and TRBJ2-1, with D perhaps TRBD1 (6 bases). V gave up 6 bases and J gave up 8 bases, with 17 bases separating them. The length of the CDR3 is 14 residues. Germline lookup yields CDR1 SEHNR and CDR2 FQNEAQ (reference sequence).